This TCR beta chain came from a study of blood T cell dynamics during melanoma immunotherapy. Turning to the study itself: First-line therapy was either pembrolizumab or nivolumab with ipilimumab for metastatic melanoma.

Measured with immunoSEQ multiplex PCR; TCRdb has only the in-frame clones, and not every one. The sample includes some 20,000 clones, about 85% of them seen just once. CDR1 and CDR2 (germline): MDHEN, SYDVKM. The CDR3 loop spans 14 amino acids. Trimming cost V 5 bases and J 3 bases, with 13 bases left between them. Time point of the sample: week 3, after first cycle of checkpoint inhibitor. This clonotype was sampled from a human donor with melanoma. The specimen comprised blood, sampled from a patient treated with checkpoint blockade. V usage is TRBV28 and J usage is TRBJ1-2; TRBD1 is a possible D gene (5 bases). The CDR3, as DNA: TGTGCCAGCAGTACTCTGCGGGGCCACTATGGCTACACCTTC. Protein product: CASSTLRGHYGYTF.